This TCR beta chain was retrieved from a study of blood T cell repertoires in COVID-19. For the study at large: Samples of COVID-19 (acute and convalescent) were obtained from the United States, Italy and Spain. Nucleic acid was either cDNA or gDNA, and it came from T cells, B-cell-depleted T cells, or PBMCs.

The recovered donors of Cohort 3 showed two negative PCRs, clearance, or symptom resolution. From germline, CDR1 is SGHKS and CDR2 YYEKEE (reference sequence). The CDR3 sequence is 13 residues long. Deletions cut 4 bases from V and 1 base from J, with 9 bases between. Original handling: Researchers report that nucleated cell counts were estimated from reference gene primer amplification. TCRdb's table, derived via immunoSEQ multiplex PCR, lists solely in-frame clones and lacks some. The V and J calls and clone size come from that table; D and trimming were worked out from the DNA. Found here are about 270,000 clones, 85% to 90% of them singletons; the top ten hold 2% to 3%.

The chain uses TRBV5-5 and TRBJ2-7; D is possibly TRBD1 (5 bases). The sequence came from a woman between 18 and 29 years old who had recovered from COVID-19. Sequences were obtained from PBMCs or T cells enriched from blood (not recorded which). DNA of the CDR3: TGTGCCAGCAGCCCGGACACTTCCTACGAGCAGTACTTC. Amino acid sequence: CASSPDTSYEQYF.